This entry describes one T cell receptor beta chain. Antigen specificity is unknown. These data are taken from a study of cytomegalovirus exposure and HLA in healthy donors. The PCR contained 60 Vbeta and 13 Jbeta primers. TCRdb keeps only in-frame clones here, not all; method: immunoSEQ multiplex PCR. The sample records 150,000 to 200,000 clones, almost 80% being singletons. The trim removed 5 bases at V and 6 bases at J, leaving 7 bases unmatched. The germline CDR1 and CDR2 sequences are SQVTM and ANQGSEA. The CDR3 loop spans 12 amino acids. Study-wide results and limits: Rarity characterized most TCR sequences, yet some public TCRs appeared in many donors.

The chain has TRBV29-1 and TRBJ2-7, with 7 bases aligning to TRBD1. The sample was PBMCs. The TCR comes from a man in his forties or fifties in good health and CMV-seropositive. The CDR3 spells CSVRGPNGEQYV. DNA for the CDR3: TGCAGCGTTAGGGGGCCTAATGGCGAGCAGTACGTC.